Below, 26 T cell receptor beta chains from the same sample are listed, as sequenced in a study of blood T cells in healthy people across ages. Using a J-beta primer mix together with a sample-barcoded 5' primer, a second PCR was run for roughly 6 to 12 cycles. One entry per CDR3 protein, called by TCRdb with MiXCR from the 5' RACE reads. The repertoire includes some 710,000 distinct CDR3 sequences, around 45% of them detected once, and 15% to 20% sits in the top ten. The sample comprised blood. These receptors all stem from an elderly man in good health.

Concerning this clonotype: A much larger clone differs from this one at a single base, so this may be a read error. The CDR3 loop reads CASSFTESYEQYF. The DNA of the CDR3 is TGCGCCAGCAGCTTTACAGAGTCCTACGAGCAGTACTTC. The chain couples TRBV5-1 to TRBJ2-7; no firm D call. The CDR3 has 13 residues. V was pared by 2 bases and J by 1 base, with 7 bases between. CDR1 and CDR2 (germline): SGHRS, YFSETQ.

The J gene is TRBJ2-3, the V gene TRBV2; D is unclear. From germline, CDR1 is SNHLY and CDR2 FYNNEI. Trimming removed 8 bases at V and 2 bases at J, with 11 bases between. This CDR3 has 13 amino acids. CDR3 in amino acids: CASVSPNTDTQYF. The CDR3 DNA reads as TGTGCCAGCGTGAGCCCCAACACAGATACGCAGTATTTT.

This clonotype was observed once. The V call is TRBV5-5, the J call TRBJ2-2, with TRBD1 as a possible D gene (6 bases). The CDR3 length is 16 residues. The germline V gene encodes CDR1 SGHKS and CDR2 YYEKEE (reference sequence). The V and J ends lost 1 base and 1 base respectively, with 11 bases between them. For the CDR3, the DNA is TGTGCCAGCAGCTTGAAACCGGGACAGAACACCGGGGAGCTGTTTTTT. Its protein is CASSLKPGQNTGELFF.

The chain combines TRBV7-9 with TRBJ2-6; no definite D call. V lost 1 base and J 2 bases, leaving 6 bases between the germline ends. The CDR3 has 15 residues. CDR1 is SEHNR and CDR2 is FQNEAQ in the germline V gene (reference sequence). This CDR3 reads CASSLGNPGANVLTF. The DNA of the CDR3 is TGTGCCAGCAGCTTAGGTAACCCTGGGGCCAACGTCCTGACTTTC.

The rearrangement uses TRBV20-1 and TRBJ2-3; 9 bases agree with TRBD2. Germline assignment: CDR1 DFQATT and CDR2 SNEGSKA (reference sequence). Germline trimming cut 6 bases from V and 0 bases from J; bases unmatched to any gene: 10. The CDR3 is made up of 16 amino acids. CDR3 loop: CSATLLSGRSTDTQYF. CDR3 sequence (DNA): TGCAGTGCCACCCTCTTGAGCGGGAGGAGCACAGATACGCAGTATTTT.

The chain links TRBV11-1 to TRBJ2-1; D is unclear. V lost 1 base and J 1 base, leaving 8 bases between the germline ends. Per germline, CDR1 SGHAT and CDR2 FQDESV (reference sequence). CDR3 length equals 15 residues. The DNA of the CDR3 is TGTGCCAGCAGCTTAGTTCGTACTTCCTACAATGAGCAGTTCTTC. Translated: CASSLVRTSYNEQFF.

The rearrangement joins TRBV9 to TRBJ2-1, with D unresolved. Trimming took 5 bases from V and 7 from J, leaving 10 bases between them. This CDR3 is 12 amino acids long. CDR1 and CDR2 from the germline V gene are SGDLS and YYNGEE. The CDR3 nucleotides read TGTGCCAGCAGGGGCACCTTGAATGAGCAGTTCTTC. It encodes CASRGTLNEQFF.

In this sample, this clonotype turned up once. The chain uses TRBV7-2 and TRBJ2-1, with D possibly being TRBD2 (6 bases). The J call could be wrong; TRBJ2-7 is a better fit for the DNA end. This CDR3 has 16 amino acids. CDR1 and CDR2 (germline): SGHTA, FQGNSA. The CDR3 protein is CASSLVASADYNEQYF. The CDR3 nucleotides are TGTGCCAGCAGCTTAGTAGCTAGCGCAGATTACAATGAGCAGTACTTC.

This clonotype was recorded many times. The V gene is TRBV7-8, the J gene TRBJ2-7, with 7 positions matching TRBD2. Trimming took 5 bases from V and 0 from J; bases not matched to a gene: 10. The length of the CDR3 is 16 residues. Germline V gives CDR1 SGHVS, CDR2 FQNEAQ. CDR3 region: CASSPTAAGYSYEQYF. CDR3 DNA sequence: TGTGCCAGCAGCCCGACGGCAGCGGGGTACTCCTACGAGCAGTACTTC.

To note about this clonotype: At one end the junction does not follow the germline gene, possibly because of a read error. The chain links TRBV5-5 to TRBJ2-2; no firm D call. The CDR3 contains 15 residues. The germline gives CDR1 SGHKS, CDR2 YYEKEE (reference sequence). The CDR3 DNA reads TGCGCCAGCAGCTTTATGCCAGAGAACACCGGGGAGCTGTTTTTT. Its protein is CASSFMPENTGELFF.

This clonotype was observed a handful of times. CDR3: CSARARGNEKLFF. The CDR3 coding sequence is TGCAGTGCTAGGGCCCGCGGCAATGAAAAACTGTTTTTT. The rearrangement joins TRBV20-1 to TRBJ1-4; no definite D call. CDR1 and CDR2 from the germline V gene are DFQATT and SNEGSKA (reference sequence). The CDR3 has 13 residues. Trimming removed 3 bases from V and 5 bases from J, with 10 bases in between.

V and J are TRBV28 and TRBJ2-5, with 7 bases identical to TRBD2. V lost 5 bases, J lost 11 bases, and 11 bases stayed unmatched. The CDR3 is 13 residues long. CDR1 is MDHEN, CDR2 SYDVKM, per germline. The CDR3 here is CASSLTSIYVQYF. The CDR3 coding sequence is TGTGCCAGCAGTCTGACTAGCATCTACGTGCAGTACTTC.

The V and J genes are TRBV12-3 or TRBV12-4 and TRBJ1-1; D remains ambiguous. V lost 7 bases to trimming and J lost 0 bases, with 9 bases between them. This CDR3 is 13 amino acids long. CDR3 region: CASKRNLNTEAFF. Written as DNA, the CDR3 is TGTGCCAGCAAGCGCAATCTGAACACTGAAGCTTTCTTT.

This clonotype appeared a few times. This sequence joins TRBV7-2 and TRBJ2-7; 9 bases are a match to TRBD1. This CDR3 spans 17 amino acids. Unmatched junction bases numbered 13, after V lost 2 bases and J lost 5 bases. Per germline, CDR1 SGHTA and CDR2 FQGNSA. The CDR3 spells CASSLHFPGQGPHEQYF. CDR3 in DNA: TGTGCCAGCAGCTTACACTTCCCGGGACAGGGACCCCACGAGCAGTACTTC.

The chain carries TRBV14 and TRBJ2-1; TRBD2 matches 8 bases. Germline assignment: CDR1 SGHDN and CDR2 FVKESK. The CDR3 is 18 amino acids. Trimming took 4 bases from V and 0 from J; bases not matched to a gene: 11. For the CDR3, the DNA is TGTGCCAGCAGCCTTAATAGCGGGGCTTTCAGCTCCTACAATGAGCAGTTCTTC. It specifies CASSLNSGAFSSYNEQFF.

This clonotype was detected only a few times. The genes are TRBV7-9 and TRBJ2-1; D not certain. The CDR3 is 15 amino acids. V was clipped by 5 bases and J by 10 bases, with 21 bases between them. Germline assignment: CDR1 SEHNR and CDR2 FQNEAQ (reference sequence). The CDR3: CASSPAGNSVGEQFF. The CDR3 DNA is TGTGCCAGCAGCCCCGCTGGGAATTCTGTGGGGGAGCAGTTCTTC.

This clonotype has just one count. A much larger clone is a single base away; this may be a read error. The V and J genes are TRBV5-1 and TRBJ2-3; 8 bases are shared with TRBD2. The J segment lost 2 bases and the V segment lost 4 bases, leaving 9 bases of the junction unmatched. The CDR3 runs to 16 residues. Looked up from germline, CDR1 is SGHRS and CDR2 is YFSETQ. CDR3: CASSPNGGRPTDTQYF. The CDR3 coding sequence is TGCGCCAGCAGCCCAAATGGCGGGAGGCCCACAGATACGCAGTATTTT.

In its sample, this clonotype was seen a few times. The genes are TRBV29-1 and TRBJ1-2; D not certain. Per germline, CDR1 SQVTM and CDR2 ANQGSEA. CDR3 length equals 11 residues. CDR3 amino acids: CTANDGYGYTF. Here the CDR3 DNA reads TGCACCGCTAACGATGGTTATGGCTACACCTTC. Based on the CDR3 plus reference TRBV29-1 and TRBJ1-2, the full variable domain is SAVISQKPSRDICQRGTSLTIQCQVDSQVTMMFWYRQQPGQSLTLIATANQGSEATYESGFVIDKFPISRPNLTFSTLTVSNMSPEDSSIYLCTANDGYGYTFGSGTRLTVV.

J is TRBJ2-2 and V is TRBV4-2; possibly TRBD2 for D (5 bases). V was pared by 4 bases and J by 4 bases, with 19 bases between. Germline V gives CDR1 LGHNA, CDR2 YNFKEQ. The CDR3 contains 17 residues. CDR3 nucleotide sequence: TGTGCCAGCAGCCCTCAAGGAAGCCGAGGGAGCACCGGGGAGCTGTTTTTT. Protein: CASSPQGSRGSTGELFF.

The chain combines TRBV2 with TRBJ2-4; D is unresolved. CDR3 length: 14 residues. Trimming took off 8 bases at V and 5 bases at J, with 16 bases between the two ends. Germline values: CDR1 SNHLY, CDR2 FYNNEI. This CDR3 reads CASLEGSFQNIQYF. CDR3 sequence (DNA): TGTGCCAGCTTAGAAGGATCTTTTCAAAACATTCAGTACTTC.

This clonotype was seen a few times. This chain connects TRBV3-1 to TRBJ2-1; 12 bases are shared with TRBD2. After removal of 1 base from V and 9 bases from J, the junction contained 4 bases not matched to a gene. CDR3 size: 15 residues. Germline V gene lookup returns CDR1 LGHDT and CDR2 YNNKEL (reference sequence). The CDR3 coding sequence is TGTGCCAGCAGCCAAGGACTAGCGGGAGTTATTGAGCAGTTCTTC. This encodes CASSQGLAGVIEQFF.

This clonotype is medium-sized in the sample. A much larger clonotype is one base distant, so this may be a read error. The chain is built from TRBV25-1 and TRBJ2-5, with D possibly being TRBD2 (6 bases). CDR3 size: 13 residues. Trimming cost V 6 bases and J 11 bases, with 19 bases left between them. Germline CDR1 and CDR2: MGHDK and SYGVNS. CDR3 sequence reads: CASRGLGRGEQYF. The CDR3 DNA reads TGTGCCAGCAGGGGACTTGGAAGGGGTGAGCAGTACTTC.

This clonotype turned up a few times. V is TRBV6-5 and J is TRBJ2-6; D gene unclear. Between the trimmed V and J ends, which lost 0 bases and 7 bases, there was a span of 10 bases. CDR1 is MNHEY and CDR2 is SVGAGI in the germline V gene. This CDR3 has 15 residues. This chain's CDR3 is CASSYSQTSANVLTF. Written as DNA, the CDR3 is TGTGCCAGCAGTTACTCCCAGACATCAGCCAACGTCCTGACTTTC.

This rearrangement joins TRBV28 to TRBJ2-7; no definite D call. V was cut by 7 bases and J by 0 bases, with 10 bases left in between. The CDR3 covers 13 residues. The germline V gene encodes CDR1 MDHEN and CDR2 SYDVKM. The CDR3 loop is CASNNGISYEQYF. CDR3 sequence (DNA): TGTGCCAGCAACAATGGAATCTCCTACGAGCAGTACTTC.

The J gene is TRBJ1-1, the V gene TRBV28, with a possible D match to TRBD1 (5 bases). The ends were cut back, 6 bases at V and 8 bases at J, with 10 bases in the middle. The CDR3 spans 11 residues. Germline V gene lookup returns CDR1 MDHEN and CDR2 SYDVKM. The CDR3 loop is CASRVGREAFF. DNA of the CDR3: TGTGCCAGCAGGGTGGGGCGGGAAGCTTTCTTT.

The CDR3 here is CASNKNGLDQWYQETQFF. For the CDR3, the DNA is TGTGCCAGCAATAAAAACGGACTAGACCAGTGGTACCAAGAGACCCAGTTCTTC. The chain combines TRBV6-1 with TRBJ2-5; 7 bases are shared with TRBD2. The J call may not be correct, given that the DNA end is closer to TRBJ2-1. Germline-derived CDR1 and CDR2 are MNHNS and SASEGT. This CDR3 has 18 amino acids.